The clone carrying this T cell receptor beta chain has ten or more counts. The antigen is undetermined. Trimming cost V 10 bases and J 8 bases, with 11 bases left between them. The length of the CDR3 is 10 residues. As the method for making TCR beta libraries, quantitative 5'-RACE with molecular barcodes was used. TCRdb passed the 5' RACE reads through MiXCR, listing each CDR3 protein once. The table includes 670,000 or so distinct CDR3 sequences, roughly 19% detected once. The sample comes from a study of CD8 T cells in ankylosing spondylitis. Study findings and constraints: Disease-associated clonotypes exhibited CD8+ identity and were relatively infrequent in peripheral blood. A subset of motif variants has previously been described in the synovial fluid and blood of reactive arthritis. Enrichment of disease-linked clones was reportedly significant in matched ankylosing spondylitis synovial fluid. Typical of ankylosing spondylitis blood, it appeared, was a TCR beta motif of about eight highly homologous variants.

The sequence came from a male donor with ankylosing spondylitis. The source material was blood, either unsorted or a sorted T cell fraction (not recorded which). The gene calls are TRBV12-3 or TRBV12-4 and TRBJ1-2; D is unresolved. The CDR3 DNA is TGTGCCACCCAAAGATGGGGCTACACCTTC. Amino acid sequence: CATQRWGYTF.